The clone carrying this T cell receptor (beta chain) counts as medium-sized. Its specificity is not known. Stated time point: week 35, safety follow-up. Each dose delivered 300 ug of mutant IDH1 20-mer peptide subcutaneously with imiquimod. This sample stems from a study of a mutant IDH1 vaccine in newly diagnosed glioma. At the level of the study: Patients were started on vaccination 4-6 weeks after radiotherapy alone, or with temozolomide cycles. V12 occurred at week 35 and V13 at week 47. Study outcomes and limitations: The authors found pseudoprogression apparently unrelated to changes in top peripheral T cell clonotypes.

The table came from immunoSEQ multiplex PCR; TCRdb's copy has only in-frame clones and leaves some out. The data contain 30,000 to 40,000 clones, roughly 80% of them singletons. Germline V gives CDR1 LGHNA, CDR2 YNFKEQ. Losses at the gene ends were 1 base for V and 3 bases for J; bases not matched to a gene: 0. There are 15 residues in the CDR3. The origin of this receptor is a woman aged 18-29 years with glioma. The V gene is TRBV4-2, the J gene TRBJ2-2, with TRBD1 matching over 9 bases. The sample was PBMCs, taken from a glioma patient whose treatment included an IDH1 peptide vaccine. As DNA, the CDR3 is TGTGCCAGCAGCCAAGGACAGGGGGACACCGGGGAGCTGTTTTTT. This sequence encodes CASSQGQGDTGELFF.